The 7 T cell receptor beta chains listed next were all sequenced from one sample in a study of tumor-infiltrating lymphocytes in primary liver carcinoma. With roughly 0.5 ug total RNA as template and a constant-region primer, TCR beta cDNA was made. Sequencing libraries for TCR beta derived from three nested multiplex PCR rounds that used slightly modified ARM-PCR. Both of the initial two PCR rounds ran for nine to eleven cycles and employed TRBV1-TRBV30 forward primers alongside a C-beta reverse primer. TCRdb reprocessed the multiplex PCR reads via MiXCR and lists one record per CDR3 protein. The repertoire holds 330,000 or so distinct CDR3 sequences, with roughly two thirds as singletons. The researchers obtained blood RNA from unsorted whole blood and also extracted germline DNA. Sequencing used peripheral blood. The receptors were gathered from a man in his forties with primary liver carcinoma and hepatitis B virus infection.

The rearrangement joins TRBV5-4 to TRBJ2-1; 7 bases align to TRBD1. V lost 4 bases to trimming and J lost 4 bases; unmatched junction nucleotides: 11. Germline V gene sequence: CDR1 SGHNT, CDR2 YYREEE (reference sequence). This CDR3 has 16 residues. Here the CDR3 reads CASSPSRGGGYNEQFF. Written as DNA, the CDR3 is TGTGCCAGCAGCCCATCGAGAGGGGGCGGGTACAATGAGCAGTTCTTC.

This chain connects TRBV11-2 to TRBJ1-5; maybe TRBD1 (6 bases). The DNA end is a closer match to TRBJ2-3, so the J assignment may be wrong. Germline assignment: CDR1 SGHAT and CDR2 FQNNGV. CDR3 size: 15 residues. In nucleotides, the CDR3 is TGTGCCAGCAGCCCTAATTGGGGATCAGGACAGCCCCAGTATTTT. It is translated as CASSPNWGSGQPQYF.

With regard to this clonotype: One base away lies a much larger clone, so this may be a sequencing read error. The chain joins TRBV12-3 or TRBV12-4 to TRBJ2-1; D is unclear. The length of the CDR3 is 12 residues. The ends were cut back, 0 bases at V and 13 bases at J, with 10 bases in the middle. The CDR3, as DNA: TGTGCCAGCAGTTTAGCGCTTGCCGACCAGTTCTTC. Residues: CASSLALADQFF.

This chain joins TRBV4-3 and TRBJ2-7; tentative D call: TRBD1 (6 bases). The germline CDR1 and CDR2 sequences are LGHNA and YSLEER. CDR3 length: 15 amino acids. V was pared by 4 bases and J by 3 bases, with 16 bases between. The CDR3 coding sequence is TGCGCCAGCAGCCGAAATTTGGGGGCGGTCTACGAGCAGTACTTC. This encodes CASSRNLGAVYEQYF.

This clonotype has ten or more counts. The conserved final phenylalanine or tryptophan is absent from the CDR3, which likely points to a read error. J is TRBJ2-1 and V is TRBV11-2; D is uncertain. The CDR3 covers 16 residues. Looked up from germline, CDR1 is SGHAT and CDR2 is FQNNGV. V lost 1 base, J lost 3 bases, and 13 bases lay in between. CDR3 residues: CASSLARRSLYNEQFS. CDR3 nucleotides: TGTGCCAGCAGCTTAGCCAGACGGAGCCTCTACAATGAGCAGTTCTCC.

About this clonotype itself: Sequence at one end of the junction differs from germline and may be a read error. The chain employs TRBV11-2 and TRBJ2-7; D may correspond to TRBD1 or TRBD2 (5 bases each). The germline CDR1 and CDR2 sequences are SGHAT and FQNNGV. This CDR3 spans 15 amino acids. The CDR3 DNA is TGTACCAGCTGCTACTTAGGATCACAGTGGGACGATCAGTACTTC. The encoded protein is CTSCYLGSQWDDQYF.

About this clonotype: The junction differs from germline at one of its ends, possibly a read error. The V and J genes are TRBV11-2 and TRBJ2-1, with a tentative D call TRBD1 (6 bases). The CDR3 has 15 residues. From germline, CDR1 is SGHAT and CDR2 FQNNGV. For the CDR3, the DNA is TGTGCCAGCAGCTTAGCCCCTGGGGGCTACAATGAGCAGTTATTC. This codes for CASSLAPGGYNEQLF.